This TCR beta chain was recorded in a study of blood T cells in healthy people across ages. Looking at the study overall: For every two T cells, template switching captured about one barcoded beta molecule. Notes on the study in general: There was a strong correlation between TCR beta diversity and naive T cell percentage.

Alongside a J-beta primer mix, a sample-barcoded 5' primer served in a second PCR lasting roughly 7 to 12 cycles. Through a template-switch adaptor with 12 random nucleotides, each cDNA molecule received a tag. TCRdb itself ran the 5' RACE reads through MiXCR, one entry per CDR3 protein. The table records approximately 790,000 distinct CDR3 sequences, around 62% of them present only once. V lost 1 base and J lost 2; bases outside the gene matches: 3. The CDR3 spans 17 residues. From germline, CDR1 is LGHNA and CDR2 YNFKEQ. As concerns this clonotype: Its target is not known.

This clonotype was sampled from a man aged 25-45 years in good health. This chain joins TRBV4-2 and TRBJ2-1; TRBD2 matches 12 bases. The sequenced sample was blood. The CDR3 protein is CASSQGLAGVTYNEQFF. DNA of the CDR3: TGTGCCAGCAGCCAAGGACTAGCGGGGGTAACCTACAATGAGCAGTTCTTC.